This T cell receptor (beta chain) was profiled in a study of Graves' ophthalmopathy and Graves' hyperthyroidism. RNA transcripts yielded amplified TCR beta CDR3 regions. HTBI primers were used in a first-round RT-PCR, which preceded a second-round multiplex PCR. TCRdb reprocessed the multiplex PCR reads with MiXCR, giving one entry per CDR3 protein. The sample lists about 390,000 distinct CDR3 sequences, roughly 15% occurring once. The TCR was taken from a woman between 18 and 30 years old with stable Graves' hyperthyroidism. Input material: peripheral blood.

The CDR3 loop reads CSASRTGLAGALGFGRPEQYF. Written as DNA, the CDR3 is TGCAGTGCTAGTCGGACCGGACTAGCGGGGGCCCTCGGATTCGGTCGACCCGAGCAGTACTTC. This chain joins TRBV20-1 and TRBJ2-7; TRBD2 matches 13 bases. In germline, CDR1 is DFQATT, CDR2 SNEGSKA (reference sequence). This CDR3 is 21 amino acids long. With V trimmed by 3 bases and J by 6 bases, 26 bases remained unmatched.